Described below is a single T cell receptor beta chain sequence and its context. The antigen is unknown. This sample stems from a study of T cell responses to AZD1222 COVID-19 vaccine. The data were produced by immunoSEQ multiplex PCR, yet TCRdb's version contains in-frame clones alone and is incomplete. The sample consists of 100,000 to 150,000 clones, 75% to 95% of them appearing once. General observations from the study: Breadth and depth of Spike-specific TCRs rose after two AZD1222 doses. The number of AZD1222 recipients seropositive at baseline was only six. Donors, mostly white British, included more females; clonal diversity was possibly underestimated.

The CDR3 contains 15 residues. Deletions cut 0 bases from V and 3 bases from J, with 14 bases between. The germline CDR1 and CDR2 sequences are GTSNPN and SVGIG (reference sequence). This chain joins TRBV30 and TRBJ1-2; the D is unclear. The sequencing here drew on peripheral blood, taken 28 days after the second AZD1222 dose. The TCR comes from an adult who received the AZD1222 COVID-19 vaccine. The CDR3 protein is CAWSVVYPAYYGYTF. DNA for the CDR3: TGTGCCTGGAGTGTAGTCTACCCAGCTTACTATGGCTACACCTTC.